The clone carrying this T cell receptor beta chain came up once. The antigen remains unidentified. This record comes from a study of blood T cells in healthy people across ages. Study results and limitations: Percentage of naive T cells showed a strong correlation with TCR beta diversity. In older individuals, TCR beta diversity per million T cells was lower, falling roughly linearly with age.

PCR was performed a second time for about 7 to 11 cycles using a sample-barcoded 5' primer and a J-beta primer mix. Each cDNA molecule was tagged by a template-switch adaptor that had 12 random nucleotides. TCRdb re-derived calls from the 5' RACE reads in MiXCR, one entry per CDR3 protein. The sample gives nearly 1 million distinct CDR3 sequences, roughly 51% of which show up once; 20% to 25% is in the top ten. Russia was home to the donors, healthy Caucasian individuals aged 6 to 90. The clonotype originates from a woman aged 55-69 years in good health. The specimen sequenced was blood.

The CDR3 sequence: CASSLNGTNYGYTF. For the CDR3, the DNA is TGCGCCAGCAGCTTGAACGGCACTAACTATGGCTACACCTTC. V and J are TRBV5-1 and TRBJ1-2, with no clear D. The CDR3 loop spans 14 amino acids. The V gene's germline CDR1 is SGHRS and CDR2 YFSETQ. Trimming removed 1 base at V and 0 bases at J, with 7 bases between.